This T cell receptor beta chain was captured in a study of cytomegalovirus exposure and HLA in healthy donors. The PCR was carried out with 60 Vbeta primers and 13 Jbeta primers. The table came from immunoSEQ multiplex PCR; TCRdb's copy has only in-frame clones and leaves some out. The sample lists approximately 150,000 clones, 76% occurring once. Whole-study findings and limits: TCR beta chains associated with HLA were, in a later analysis, more clonally expanded than equally common others.

Details on this clone: What it binds is not known.

Germline-derived CDR1 and CDR2 are SGHTA and FQGNSA. J gave up 4 bases and V 6 bases, and 12 bases lay outside the gene matches. The CDR3 consists of 17 residues. This sequence originates from a male donor in good health and CMV-seronegative. Sequences were obtained from PBMCs. The rearrangement joins TRBV7-2 to TRBJ2-3, with 11 bases fitting TRBD2. The CDR3 nucleotides are TGTGCCAGCAGTCCACATAGCGGGAGGGCGCAGGCAGATACGCAGTATTTT. This encodes CASSPHSGRAQADTQYF.